Sequencing of this TCR beta chain was carried out in a study of molecular identifiers for immune sequencing clone quantification. Findings of the study overall: Clones with over 20 RNA copies captured over 98% of effector molecules but under 1% of naive ones.

Isolation of naive CD8 T cells was achieved by sorting on a CD8+CD4-CCR7+CD45RA+ phenotype. Germline V gene sequence: CDR1 LNHDA, CDR2 SQIVND (reference sequence). The CDR3 sequence is 13 residues long. TCRdb ran MiXCR on the PCR reads and lists one entry per CDR3 protein. The sample includes 490,000 or so distinct CDR3 sequences, 25% seen only once; the top ten take under 0.85%. About this clonotype: The antigen is undetermined. The junction differs from germline at one of its ends, possibly a read error.

The chain carries TRBV19 and TRBJ2-3; D not resolved. This receptor was obtained from a human donor in good health. Some libraries in this study had Jurkat cell RNA spiked in. Sequencing input: naive CD8+ T cells from blood, with Jurkat cell RNA spiked in. Subset in this sample: FACS-sorted CD8+CD4-CCR7+CD45RA+ naive T cells. The CDR3 is CASSSGSTATQYF. The CDR3, as DNA: TGTGCCAGTAGTTCCGGCAGCACAGCTACGCAGTATTTT.